Sequencing of this TCR beta chain was carried out in a study of spatial heterogeneity in lung cancer. Overall study: Detection of beta-chain sequences consistently exceeded that of alpha-chain sequences. Each distinct TCR and UMI combination averaged more than ten appearances in raw reads.

This sample's time point: sample taken at primary tumor resection. Sequencing covered unsorted whole RNA taken from tumor, nontumor lung or frozen PBMC. Samples were obtained from approximately 76 donors, all untreated early-stage non-small cell lung cancer patients. This clonotype was detected a few times. This CDR3 comprises 11 residues. Trimming shortened V by 2 bases and J by 8 bases, and 9 bases separated the two germline ends. Germline loops: CDR1 DFQATT, CDR2 SNEGSKA (reference sequence). A distinct unique molecular identifier was carried by each TCR cDNA molecule. TCRdb re-derived calls from the 5' RACE reads in MiXCR, one entry per CDR3 protein. This table holds around 92,000 distinct CDR3 sequences, more than 10% found once.

The chain carries TRBV20-1 and TRBJ1-2, with D hard to call. This specimen consisted of PBMCs, obtained at surgery. This receptor was taken from a male donor with early-stage non-small cell lung cancer. The CDR3 spells CSARPTTGYTF. CDR3 DNA sequence: TGCAGTGCTAGACCGACAACCGGCTACACCTTC.